The 21 T cell receptor beta chains in this list originate from one sample, sequenced in a study of shared clonotypes between healthy human individuals. Method: immunoSEQ multiplex PCR; TCRdb's copy keeps in-frame clones and lacks some. The sample yields about 1 million clones, approximately 70% seen once. The sample was memory CD4+ T cells sorted from blood. Subset of the sample: CD45RA-negative fraction. The receptors come from a young man in good health.

The chain combines TRBV18 with TRBJ1-4, with 8 bases fitting TRBD1. J gave up 8 bases and V 2 bases, and 7 bases lay outside the gene matches. The CDR3 has 15 amino acids. Germline CDR1 KGHSH, CDR2 LQKENI. DNA of the CDR3: TGTGCCAGCTCACCATCGACAGGGGAAGGGGAAAAACTGTTTTTT. Its translation is CASSPSTGEGEKLFF.

The chain has TRBV5-4 and TRBJ2-1, with 9 bases identical to TRBD2. J gave up 6 bases and V 4 bases, and 2 bases lay outside the gene matches. The CDR3 covers 13 residues. CDR1 SGHNT and CDR2 YYREEE come from the germline V gene (reference sequence). Here the CDR3 DNA reads TGTGCCAGCAGCCGCGGGGGGGGCAATGAGCAGTTCTTC. This encodes CASSRGGGNEQFF.

The chain uses TRBV10-3 and TRBJ1-4; D not resolved. This CDR3 region has 16 residues. Germline V gene sequence: CDR1 ENHRY, CDR2 SYGVKD. Trimming cost V 3 bases and J 0 bases, with 11 bases left between them. The CDR3 sequence is CAISERGFATNEKLFF. The CDR3 nucleotides read TGTGCCATCAGTGAAAGAGGGTTTGCAACTAATGAAAAACTGTTTTTT.

This sequence joins TRBV11-2 and TRBJ2-7; TRBD1 agrees at 8 bases. CDR3 size: 14 residues. The germline V gene has CDR1 SGHAT and CDR2 FQNNGV. The V and J ends lost 1 base and 7 bases, in that order; junction bases with no gene match: 6. In DNA form, the CDR3 reads TGTGCCAGCAGCTTAGCGCATACAGGGGGGGAGCAGTACTTC. This sequence encodes CASSLAHTGGEQYF.

J is TRBJ2-7 and V is TRBV18; perhaps D is TRBD1 or TRBD2 (5 bases each). V was trimmed by 3 bases and J by 4 bases, leaving 10 bases between them. CDR3 length: 13 amino acids. Germline CDR1 and CDR2: KGHSH and LQKENI. CDR3 bases: TGTGCCAGCTCACCCCTGGGACCATACGAGCAGTACTTC. As protein: CASSPLGPYEQYF.

This clone appeared once. The sample carries other DNA sequences with the same CDR3. This chain connects TRBV9 to TRBJ2-1; possible D gene TRBD2, 6 bases. Germline-derived CDR1 and CDR2 are SGDLS and YYNGEE. The CDR3 has 16 residues. Trimming shortened V by 0 bases and J by 0 bases, and 10 bases separated the two germline ends. Written as DNA, the CDR3 is TGTGCCAGCAGCGTAGTGGGGGGAGGCTCCTACAATGAGCAGTTCTTC. Translation gives CASSVVGGGSYNEQFF.

This clone came up a few times. This sequence joins TRBV6-1 and TRBJ2-3; D is ambiguous. There are 12 residues in the CDR3. Germline V CDR1 and CDR2: MNHNS, SASEGT. The germline V and J ends were trimmed by 5 bases and 5 bases, with 8 bases remaining between them. The CDR3 is CASSQTRDTQYF. The DNA for the CDR3 is TGTGCCAGCAGTCAAACGAGAGATACGCAGTATTTT.

The genes are TRBV6-5 and TRBJ1-5; weak D call: TRBD1 (5 bases). Germline CDR1 MNHEY, CDR2 SVGAGI. With 2 bases removed from V and 0 bases from J, the gap between germline ends came to 11 bases. The CDR3 is 16 amino acids. The CDR3 protein is CASSYTGPISNQPQHF. The CDR3 coding sequence is TGTGCCAGCAGTTACACGGGACCCATTAGCAATCAGCCCCAGCATTTT.

The CDR3 sequence: CASKSPGLVTHEQYF. CDR3 DNA: TGTGCCAGCAAGAGTCCGGGACTAGTCACCCACGAGCAGTACTTC. The genes are TRBV6-6 and TRBJ2-7, with 8 bases lining up with TRBD2. From germline, CDR1 is MNHNY and CDR2 SVGAGI (reference sequence). The CDR3 runs 15 residues. V shed 7 bases and J 5 bases; nucleotides not matched to a gene: 13.

This clone was counted a few times. This chain joins TRBV14 and TRBJ2-2; no clear D. V dropped 4 bases and J dropped 4 bases, with 10 bases sitting between them. In germline, CDR1 is SGHDN, CDR2 FVKESK. There are 14 residues in the CDR3. The CDR3 nucleotides read TGTGCCAGCAGCCTCCTGGGTCCCACCGGGGAGCTGTTTTTT. The encoded protein is CASSLLGPTGELFF.

The sample holds one count of this clone. V usage is TRBV7-2 and J usage is TRBJ2-1; 8 positions match TRBD2. V was clipped by 1 base and J by 7 bases; unmatched bases: 6. The CDR3 has 15 amino acids. CDR1 is SGHTA and CDR2 is FQGNSA in the germline V gene. In DNA form, the CDR3 reads TGTGCCAGCAGCTTAGGAGCGGGAGTGAATAATGAGCAGTTCTTC. Its protein product is CASSLGAGVNNEQFF.

The chain couples TRBV18 to TRBJ2-3, with a tentative D call TRBD2 (6 bases). The CDR3 is 15 amino acids. Germline values: CDR1 KGHSH, CDR2 LQKENI. Trimming shortened V by 6 bases and J by 3 bases, and 16 bases separated the two germline ends. DNA of the CDR3: TGTGCCAGCTCGCCGGCGCAGCGGGCGACAGATACGCAGTATTTT. Protein product: CASSPAQRATDTQYF.

The sample holds a few counts of this clone. The CDR3 coding sequence is TGTGCCAGCAGCCGCGGGGGGGCGGGTGGAGAAAAGTTCTTC. This encodes CASSRGGAGGEKFF. The chain is built from TRBV7-2 and TRBJ2-1; 9 nucleotides align to TRBD2. Germline CDR1 SGHTA, CDR2 FQGNSA. The CDR3 length is 14 residues. The V segment lost 5 bases and the J segment 14 bases; nucleotides outside the gene matches: 13.

This chain joins TRBV5-1 and TRBJ2-7, with TRBD2 as a possible D gene (5 bases). Per germline, CDR1 SGHRS and CDR2 YFSETQ. This CDR3 is built from 15 residues. The ends were cut back, 0 bases at V and 2 bases at J, with 12 bases in the middle. The CDR3 DNA reads TGCGCCAGCAGCTTGGCCTGGGGAGCCGCCTACGAGCAGTACTTC. It yields the protein CASSLAWGAAYEQYF.

CDR3 region: CASSKDGGIGYEQYF. The DNA for the CDR3 is TGTGCCAGCAGCAAAGACGGGGGGATAGGATACGAGCAGTACTTC. This chain uses TRBV21-1 with TRBJ2-7; the DNA was not used to check the table's D call, TRBD2. TRBV21-1 is noted as a pseudogene. The CDR3 is 15 residues long.

This chain's CDR3 is CASSIDAGEKYF. The DNA of the CDR3 is TGTGCCAGCAGCATAGATGCGGGAGAGAAGTACTTC. The chain has TRBV7-2 and TRBJ2-7; 7 bases match TRBD2. V dropped 5 bases and J dropped 11; count of bases not matched to a gene: 9. The CDR3 runs to 12 residues. Per the germline V gene, CDR1 is SGHTA and CDR2 is FQGNSA.

The chain links TRBV27 to TRBJ2-2; no clear D gene. Germline-derived CDR1 and CDR2 are MNHEY and SMNVEV (reference sequence). With 7 bases removed from V and 6 bases from J, the gap between germline ends came to 9 bases. This CDR3 is built from 12 residues. This chain's CDR3 is CASKRVAGELFF. The DNA of the CDR3 is TGTGCCAGCAAGAGAGTAGCCGGGGAGCTGTTTTTT.

This chain links TRBV10-2 with TRBJ2-1; TRBD2 matches 11 bases. From germline, CDR1 is WSHSY and CDR2 SAAADI. V lost 6 bases, J lost 5 bases, and 6 bases stayed unmatched. This CDR3 region has 15 residues. CDR3 in amino acids: CASSPGTSGNNEQFF. In DNA form, the CDR3 reads TGCGCCAGCAGCCCCGGGACTAGCGGAAACAATGAGCAGTTCTTC.

This chain links TRBV9 with TRBJ2-3; D may be TRBD2 (5 bases). Germline values: CDR1 SGDLS, CDR2 YYNGEE. This CDR3 spans 12 amino acids. V was pared by 4 bases and J by 4 bases, with 7 bases between. CDR3 sequence: CASSYSADTQYF. CDR3 coding DNA: TGTGCCAGCAGCTATAGCGCAGATACGCAGTATTTT.

The chain uses TRBV9 and TRBJ1-3; D gene uncertain. V was clipped by 0 bases and J by 0 bases, with 4 bases between them. The CDR3 length is 14 residues. Germline V gene lookup returns CDR1 SGDLS and CDR2 YYNGEE. The CDR3 DNA reads as TGTGCCAGCAGCGTAGTTGCCTCTGGAAACACCATATATTTT. Translating it yields CASSVVASGNTIYF.

A word on this clone: An end of the junction differs from the germline gene, which may be a read error. Other DNA sequences in the sample encode the same CDR3. CDR3 nucleotides: TGTGCCCAACGGTGGGGCGCTGAGGCTTTCTTT. Translated: CAQRWGAEAFF. The chain links TRBV30 to TRBJ1-1; TRBD1 is a possible D gene (5 bases). The CDR3 runs 11 residues. From germline, CDR1 is GTSNPN and CDR2 SVGIG (reference sequence).